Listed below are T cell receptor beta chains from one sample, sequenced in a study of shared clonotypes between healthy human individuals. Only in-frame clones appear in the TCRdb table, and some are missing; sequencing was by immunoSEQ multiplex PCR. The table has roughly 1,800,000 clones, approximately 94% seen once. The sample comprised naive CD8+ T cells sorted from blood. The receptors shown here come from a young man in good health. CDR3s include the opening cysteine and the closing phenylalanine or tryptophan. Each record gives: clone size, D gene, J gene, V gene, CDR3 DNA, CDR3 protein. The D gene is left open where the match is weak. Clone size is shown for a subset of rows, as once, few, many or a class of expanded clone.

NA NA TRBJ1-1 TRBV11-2 TGTGCCAGCAGCTTACTATATGTGAACACTGAAGCTTTCTTT CASSLLYVNTEAFF
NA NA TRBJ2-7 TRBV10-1 TGCGCCAGCAGTGAAGGGGGGGCCTACGAGCAGTACTTC CASSEGGAYEQYF
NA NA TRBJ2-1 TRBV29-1 TGCAGCGTTGAAGGGGCTCGCGGGATCCCAAACAATGAGCAGTTCTTC CSVEGARGIPNNEQFF
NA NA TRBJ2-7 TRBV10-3 TGTGCCATCCAGGAGGTCCTCTCCTACGAGCAGTACTTC CAIQEVLSYEQYF
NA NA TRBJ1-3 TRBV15 TGTGCCACCAGCAGAGGTACGAAAGGGGTCCCCACTGGAAACACCATATATTTT CATSRGTKGVPTGNTIYF
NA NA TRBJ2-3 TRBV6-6 TGTGCCAGCAGACTAGAAAGGGGAGATACGCAGTATTTT CASRLERGDTQYF
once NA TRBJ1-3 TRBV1 TGCACCAGCAGCTCTCGGGATGAAACAGGGAGGGGATCTGGAAACACCATATATTTT CTSSSRDETGRGSGNTIYF
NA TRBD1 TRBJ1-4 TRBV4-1 TGCGCCAGCAGCCAAGTCCGGACAGGGTCTAATGAAAAACTGTTTTTT CASSQVRTGSNEKLFF
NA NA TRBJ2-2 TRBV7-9 TGTGCCAGCAGCCCGAATGGGGCCGGGGAGCTGTTTTTT CASSPNGAGELFF
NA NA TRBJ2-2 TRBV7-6 TGTGCCAGCAGCCTCCTACAGGGATTGCCGAACACCGGGGAGCTGTTTTTT CASSLLQGLPNTGELFF
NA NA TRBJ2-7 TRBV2 TGTGCCAGCAGTTTCCCCAAAAGCGGATACTCCTACGAGCAGTACTTC CASSFPKSGYSYEQYF
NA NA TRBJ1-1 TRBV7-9 TGTGCCAGCAGCTTATTAAACACTGAAGCTTTCTTT CASSLLNTEAFF
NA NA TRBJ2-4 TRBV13 TGTGCCAGCAGCTTAGCAGGGATACTAGCCAAAAACATTCAGTACTTC CASSLAGILAKNIQYF
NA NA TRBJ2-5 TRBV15 TGTGCCACCAGCAGAGTCGGGGCGTGGGAGACCCAGTACTTC CATSRVGAWETQYF
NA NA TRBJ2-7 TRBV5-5 TGTGCCAGCAGCTTGTCAGGGTCATCCTCCTACGAGCAGTACTTC CASSLSGSSSYEQYF
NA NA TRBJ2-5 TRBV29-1 TGCAGCGTTGTCGGACTCGTCGGTGAGACCCAGTACTTC CSVVGLVGETQYF
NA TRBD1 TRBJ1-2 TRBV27 TGTGCCAGCAGTCCCCCAAACAGGGGTACCTATGGCTACACCTTC CASSPPNRGTYGYTF
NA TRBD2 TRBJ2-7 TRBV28 TGTGCCAGCATCGGGACTAGCGGTTCCTACGAGCAGTACTTC CASIGTSGSYEQYF
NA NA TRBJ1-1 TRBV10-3 TGTGCCATCCGGCGGGGGAACACTGAAGCTTTCTTT CAIRRGNTEAFF
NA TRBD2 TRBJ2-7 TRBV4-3 TGCGCCAGCAGCCAAGTCCTAGCGGACTCCTACGAGCAGTACTTC CASSQVLADSYEQYF
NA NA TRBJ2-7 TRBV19 TGTGCCAGTACCCCCAAGGATCCCTACGAGCAGTACTTC CASTPKDPYEQYF
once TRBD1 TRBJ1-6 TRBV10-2 TGCGCCAGCAGTGACCCCTCACTGACAGGGAGATATTCACCCCTCCACTTT CASSDPSLTGRYSPLHF
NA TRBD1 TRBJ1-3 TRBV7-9 TGTGCCAGCAGCTTAGCGGGACAGGGGGCGCGTGGAAACACCATATATTTT CASSLAGQGARGNTIYF